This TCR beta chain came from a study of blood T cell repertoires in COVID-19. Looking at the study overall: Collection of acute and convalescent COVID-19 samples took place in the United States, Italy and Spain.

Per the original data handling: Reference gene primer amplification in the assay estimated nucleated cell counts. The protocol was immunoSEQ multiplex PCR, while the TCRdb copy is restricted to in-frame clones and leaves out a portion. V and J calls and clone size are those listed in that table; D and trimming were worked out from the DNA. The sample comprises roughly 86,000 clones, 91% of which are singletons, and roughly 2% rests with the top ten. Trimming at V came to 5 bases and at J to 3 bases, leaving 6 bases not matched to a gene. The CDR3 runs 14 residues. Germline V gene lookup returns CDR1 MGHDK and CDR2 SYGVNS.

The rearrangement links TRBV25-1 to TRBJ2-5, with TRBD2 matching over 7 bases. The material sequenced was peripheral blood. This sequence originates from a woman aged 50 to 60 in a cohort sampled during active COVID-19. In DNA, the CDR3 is TGTGCCAGCAGTCCGTCAGGGACTAAAGAGACCCAGTACTTC. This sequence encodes CASSPSGTKETQYF.